The 29 T cell receptor beta chains presented below share a single source sample, sequenced in a study of human T cells and chemical hapten exposure. Time point defined: patch test 1, 2 weeks after DPC sensitization. This sample's treatment: therapeutic diphenylcyclopropenone sensitization with weekly scalp DPC. In TCRdb, the RACE reads were re-called with MiXCR into one record per CDR3 protein. The sample lists 180,000 or so distinct CDR3 sequences, around 22% occurring once. The source was whole blood, collected in connection with sensitization to the hapten diphenylcyclopropenone (DPC). The receptors here all came from a woman between 45 and 60 years old with alopecia areata. Some clones in this sample may be carry-over from other donors' samples.

J is TRBJ2-2 and V is TRBV20-1; D is unclear. Germline CDR1 and CDR2: DFQATT and SNEGSKA (reference sequence). The CDR3 is 14 residues long. With 6 bases removed from V and 0 bases from J, the gap between germline ends came to 11 bases. The CDR3 coding sequence is TGCAGTGCCCCTCCGGCCCCGAACACCGGGGAGCTGTTTTTT. This encodes CSAPPAPNTGELFF.

The chain uses TRBV20-1 and TRBJ1-4; D is perhaps TRBD1 (5 bases). Per the germline V gene, CDR1 is DFQATT and CDR2 is SNEGSKA (reference sequence). V lost 5 bases, J lost 5 bases, and 15 bases lay in between. CDR3 length equals 14 residues. In nucleotides, the CDR3 is TGCAGTGCTGGGGACGTCAAGAGAAATGAAAAACTGTTTTTT. Translation: CSAGDVKRNEKLFF.

The CDR3 region has the DNA TGCAGTGCTCGGACGGATGTAACTAATGAAAAACTGTTTTTT. Amino acids: CSARTDVTNEKLFF. The chain employs TRBV20-1 and TRBJ1-4; D call uncertain. This CDR3 spans 14 amino acids. Trimming left V 5 bases short and J 1 base short, with 11 bases between. Germline V gives CDR1 DFQATT, CDR2 SNEGSKA (reference sequence).

This clonotype has just a few counts. The chain is built from TRBV27 and TRBJ2-4; D gene uncertain. This CDR3 has 12 residues. Trimming stripped 5 bases from V and 8 bases from J, with 10 bases between. CDR1 MNHEY and CDR2 SMNVEV come from the germline V gene (reference sequence). CDR3 nucleotide sequence: TGTGCCAGCAGTCCCCCACGTTACATTCAGTACTTC. Residues: CASSPPRYIQYF.

The chain joins TRBV12-3 or TRBV12-4 to TRBJ2-5; 7 nucleotides agree with TRBD1. The CDR3 runs to 15 residues. The V segment lost 2 bases and the J segment 1 base; nucleotides outside the gene matches: 4. CDR3 bases: TGTGCCAGCAGTTTATTCGGACAGGTCCAAGAGACCCAGTACTTC. It translates to CASSLFGQVQETQYF.

This rearrangement joins TRBV29-1 to TRBJ2-5; TRBD2 might be the D (5 bases). The length of the CDR3 is 13 residues. The V gene lost 5 bases and the J gene lost 0 bases, with 10 bases spanning the gap. CDR1 is SQVTM and CDR2 is ANQGSEA in the germline V gene. CDR3 bases: TGCAGCGTTCACCTCGGGAACCAAGAGACCCAGTACTTC. It is translated as CSVHLGNQETQYF.

This chain joins TRBV9 and TRBJ1-1; 12 nucleotides match TRBD1. Losses at the gene ends were 3 bases for V and 5 bases for J; bases not matched to a gene: 11. Germline loops: CDR1 SGDLS, CDR2 YYNGEE. This CDR3 contains 17 residues. The CDR3 here is CASSAPRDRGRGTEAFF. The DNA of the CDR3 is TGTGCCAGCAGCGCCCCCAGGGACAGGGGGCGAGGGACTGAAGCTTTCTTT.

This clonotype was seen more than once but under ten times. This chain uses TRBV20-1 with TRBJ1-2; D gene ambiguous. Per germline, CDR1 DFQATT and CDR2 SNEGSKA (reference sequence). With 0 bases removed from V and 2 bases from J, the gap between germline ends came to 7 bases. This CDR3 comprises 13 residues. The CDR3: CSARDTRNYGYTF. The DNA for the CDR3 is TGCAGTGCTAGAGATACGAGGAACTATGGCTACACCTTC.

In this sample, this clonotype turned up a few times. The genes are TRBV10-3 and TRBJ1-5; D gene uncertain. The CDR3 covers 16 residues. Germline lookup yields CDR1 ENHRY and CDR2 SYGVKD. The V end lost 0 bases, the J end lost 4 bases, and 13 bases lay between the germline ends. The CDR3 loop reads CAISESIGNLNQPQHF. The CDR3 DNA sequence: TGTGCCATCAGTGAGTCCATCGGGAATTTGAATCAGCCCCAGCATTTT.

This chain joins TRBV20-1 and TRBJ2-5, with TRBD1 matching 7 bases. The CDR3 spans 13 residues. V lost 4 bases to trimming and J lost 6 bases; unmatched junction nucleotides: 8. CDR1 is DFQATT, CDR2 SNEGSKA, per germline (reference sequence). The CDR3 reads CSAKPTGAQTQYF. The CDR3 nucleotides read TGCAGTGCTAAACCAACAGGGGCCCAGACCCAGTACTTC.

The rearrangement joins TRBV9 to TRBJ1-5; D is unresolved. The length of the CDR3 is 14 residues. V dropped 3 bases and J dropped 2 bases, with 9 bases sitting between them. Germline values: CDR1 SGDLS, CDR2 YYNGEE. CDR3 DNA: TGTGCCAGCAGCGAGGGTCCTCGCAATCAGCCCCAGCATTTT. It is translated as CASSEGPRNQPQHF. Filled out from reference TRBV9 and TRBJ1-5, the complete variable domain reads DSGVTQTPKHLITATGQRVTLRCSPRSGDLSVYWYQQSLDQGLQFLIQYYNGEERAKGNILERFSAQQFPDLHSELNLSSLELGDSALYFCASSEGPRNQPQHFGDGTRLSIL.

This rearrangement joins TRBV2 to TRBJ1-4; 7 bases align to TRBD1. There are 14 residues in the CDR3. Germline V gene sequence: CDR1 SNHLY, CDR2 FYNNEI. Trimming cost V 7 bases and J 5 bases; bases outside gene matches: 7. The CDR3 region has the DNA TGTGCCAGCAATAGACAGGGACAGAATGAAAAACTGTTTTTT. Translating gives CASNRQGQNEKLFF.

The chain combines TRBV25-1 with TRBJ1-1; 8 nucleotides match TRBD1. V shed 8 bases, J shed 4 bases, and the junction held 12 bases outside the gene matches. CDR1 and CDR2 from the germline V gene are MGHDK and SYGVNS. This CDR3 comprises 15 residues. The CDR3 nucleotides read TGTGCCAGCGCTCCTCAGGGGGCGCTTGCCACTGAAGCTTTCTTT. Its translation is CASAPQGALATEAFF.

There are a few counts of this clonotype. The chain joins TRBV20-1 to TRBJ1-1; D perhaps matches TRBD1 (5 bases). V shed 3 bases and J shed 1 base, with 24 bases lying between them. The CDR3 runs 18 residues. From germline, CDR1 is DFQATT and CDR2 SNEGSKA (reference sequence). The CDR3 coding sequence is TGCAGTGCTAGCCCCCTTGGGGGAGGGGCGTCACCGAACACTGAAGCTTTCTTT. As protein: CSASPLGGGASPNTEAFF.

The chain employs TRBV7-3 and TRBJ2-2; D gene ambiguous. Germline V gives CDR1 SGHTA, CDR2 FQGTGA. V gave up 2 bases and J gave up 4 bases, with 5 bases separating them. There are 13 residues in the CDR3. The CDR3 DNA reads as TGTGCCAGCAGCTTATTTATCACCGGGGAGCTGTTTTTT. Translated, it gives CASSLFITGELFF.

This chain joins TRBV6-1 and TRBJ2-1; 10 bases agree with TRBD2. This CDR3 is 15 amino acids long. Trimming at V came to 2 bases and at J to 7 bases, leaving 5 bases not matched to a gene. Germline-derived CDR1 and CDR2 are MNHNS and SASEGT. Here the CDR3 reads CASSELAGVWNEQFF. The CDR3 DNA is TGTGCCAGCAGTGAACTAGCGGGAGTTTGGAATGAGCAGTTCTTC.

There are a few counts of this clonotype. The chain uses TRBV9 and TRBJ2-7; D possibly corresponds to TRBD2 (5 bases). V shed 0 bases and J shed 0 bases, with 13 bases lying between them. Germline V gives CDR1 SGDLS, CDR2 YYNGEE. The CDR3 extends over 16 amino acids. The CDR3 DNA sequence: TGTGCCAGCAGCGTAGGGGTAGCGCCTAGCTCCTACGAGCAGTACTTC. Translation gives CASSVGVAPSSYEQYF.

The sample holds a few counts of this clonotype. This chain connects TRBV15 to TRBJ2-7; D is possibly TRBD1 or TRBD2 (5 bases each). V was shortened by 0 bases and J by 6 bases, with 9 bases between the two germline ends. This CDR3 has 13 amino acids. CDR1 is LNHNV and CDR2 is YYDKDF in the germline V gene (reference sequence). The CDR3 region has the DNA TGTGCCACCAGCAGAGATGGGACGGGCGAGCAGTACTTC. Protein product: CATSRDGTGEQYF.

This clonotype was observed a few times. V is TRBV12-5 and J is TRBJ1-1; tentatively, D is TRBD1 (6 bases). Germline V gene lookup returns CDR1 LGHNT and CDR2 FRNRAP. This CDR3 comprises 15 residues. V was clipped by 2 bases and J by 5 bases, with 15 bases between them. CDR3 in amino acids: CASGLQQGYRTEAFF. The CDR3 nucleotides read TGTGCTAGTGGTTTGCAACAGGGCTACCGGACTGAAGCTTTCTTT.

The chain has TRBV12-3 or TRBV12-4 and TRBJ1-1, with TRBD1 as a possible D gene (5 bases). This CDR3 region has 12 residues. The V end was cut by 6 bases, the J end by 10 bases, with 15 bases between. CDR3 coding DNA: TGTGCCAGCAGACTGTACCGGGACGGAGCTTTCTTT. It yields the protein CASRLYRDGAFF.

The V call is TRBV10-3, the J call TRBJ1-5, with 9 bases lining up with TRBD1. V was clipped by 2 bases and J by 5 bases; unmatched bases: 4. Germline V gene data show CDR1 as ENHRY and CDR2 as SYGVKD. The CDR3 has 15 residues. The CDR3 loop reads CAISEGQGYHQPQHF. The CDR3 region has the DNA TGTGCCATCAGTGAGGGACAGGGGTACCATCAGCCCCAGCATTTT.

The rearrangement uses TRBV5-1 and TRBJ1-2, with a tentative D call TRBD1 (6 bases). The CDR3 loop spans 14 amino acids. Per germline, CDR1 SGHRS and CDR2 YFSETQ. The germline V and J ends were trimmed by 1 base and 6 bases, with 13 bases remaining between them. CDR3 residues: CASSLLKGGNGYTF. CDR3 nucleotide sequence: TGCGCCAGCAGCTTGTTGAAGGGGGGCAATGGCTACACCTTC.

The table lists this clonotype with a few counts. The CDR3 sequence is CASSLGPLTSGVIYEQYF. The CDR3 DNA reads as TGCGCCAGCAGCTTGGGGCCCCTAACTAGCGGGGTGATCTACGAGCAGTACTTC. The chain joins TRBV5-1 to TRBJ2-7; 10 nucleotides line up with TRBD2. V dropped 0 bases and J dropped 3; count of bases not matched to a gene: 12. The CDR3 is 18 amino acids. The germline V gene encodes CDR1 SGHRS and CDR2 YFSETQ.

V usage is TRBV10-3 and J usage is TRBJ2-5; D is perhaps TRBD2 (6 bases). CDR1 and CDR2 (germline): ENHRY, SYGVKD. The CDR3 has 15 residues. Trimming took 2 bases from V and 3 from J, leaving 13 bases between them. As DNA, the CDR3 is TGTGCCATCAGTGAGGGAGAGCGGGTTAAAGAGACCCAGTACTTC. This translates into CAISEGERVKETQYF.

This clonotype was seen a handful of times. The V call is TRBV7-2, the J call TRBJ1-5; 7 positions match TRBD1. The CDR3 contains 15 residues. After removal of 3 bases from V and 2 bases from J, the junction contained 4 bases not matched to a gene. From germline, CDR1 is SGHTA and CDR2 FQGNSA. CDR3 nucleotides: TGTGCCAGCAGCTTGGTGGGGACAGGCAATCAGCCCCAGCATTTT. This encodes CASSLVGTGNQPQHF.

This clonotype was seen ten or more times. The J gene is TRBJ2-1, the V gene TRBV5-6, with D perhaps being TRBD1 or TRBD2 (5 bases each). V lost 3 bases, J lost 1 base, and 14 bases lay in between. The CDR3 consists of 16 residues. Germline V gives CDR1 SGHDT, CDR2 YYEEEE. CDR3 nucleotides: TGTGCCAGCAGCTCCTCGGACGGGGCGTCCTACAATGAGCAGTTCTTC. It is translated as CASSSSDGASYNEQFF.

This clonotype was detected a few times. The chain has TRBV5-1 and TRBJ2-5, with D possibly being TRBD1 or TRBD2 (6 bases each). From germline, CDR1 is SGHRS and CDR2 YFSETQ. Trimming removed 5 bases at V and 3 bases at J, with 17 bases between. The CDR3 consists of 15 residues. The DNA of the CDR3 is TGCGCCAGCAGGGAAGAGGGGGGAGGAGAAGAGACCCAGTACTTC. Translation: CASREEGGGEETQYF.

The sample holds a few counts of this clonotype. V gene TRBV15 combines with J gene TRBJ2-1, with D hard to call. Germline V lookup: CDR1 LNHNV, CDR2 YYDKDF (reference sequence). This CDR3 contains 14 residues. The V gene lost 1 base and the J gene lost 8 bases, with 12 bases spanning the gap. CDR3 sequence (DNA): TGTGCCACCAGCAGAGGGGTGGATAGATATGAGCAGTTCTTC. Protein product: CATSRGVDRYEQFF.

This clonotype was seen a few times. The chain uses TRBV6-2 or TRBV6-3 and TRBJ2-7; 7 bases align to TRBD1. J was trimmed by 0 bases and V by 6 bases; bases with no gene match: 8. Germline loops: CDR1 MNHEY, CDR2 SVGEGT. The CDR3 extends over 15 amino acids. For the CDR3, the DNA is TGTGCCAGCAGACCGACAGGGCGAAGCTCCTACGAGCAGTACTTC. Its protein is CASRPTGRSSYEQYF.